In this sample, the clone carrying this TCR beta chain turned up once. Antigen specificity is unknown. Antigen-specific CD4+ T cells were expanded with viral peptide pools in the ViraFEST assay before sequencing. Culture proceeded for under twelve days, and CD4+ T cells were then isolated. A positive SARS-CoV-2 PCR test fell between March and December 2020. Culturing of 2 million to 2.5 million PBMC per well took place with around 9.6 IU/ml IL-2 and around 10 ug/ml peptides. This sample was taken from a study of vaccination effects on CD4 cells after COVID-19. Study in general: Sample donation by two convalescent patients took place 16 days and one week before vaccination.

Trimming cost V 8 bases and J 0 bases; bases outside gene matches: 11. Germline CDR1 and CDR2: LNHDA and SQIVND (reference sequence). The CDR3 extends over 17 amino acids. TCRdb keeps only in-frame clones here, not all; method: immunoSEQ multiplex PCR. The table lists some 22,000 clones, roughly three quarters of them singletons. Study observations and caveats: Relatively few convalescent patients took part in the study, which had no early post-infection timepoints.

The chain carries TRBV19 and TRBJ2-2; 8 nucleotides agree with TRBD1. The sequence was obtained from a human donor who had a prior SARS-CoV-2 infection. The starting material was CD4+ T cells from PBMCs cultured with SARS-CoV-2 spike peptides, obtained before COVID-19 vaccination. The CDR3 sequence is CASSDRGLTTNTGELFF. Written as DNA, the CDR3 is TGTGCCAGTTCTGACAGGGGCCTAACAACGAACACCGGGGAGCTGTTTTTT.